This TCR beta chain stems from a study of blood T cell repertoires in COVID-19. Overall study context: The United States, Italy and Spain were the sources of the acute and convalescent COVID-19 samples.

The table lists this clone with a count of one. The CDR3 consists of 14 residues. The J segment lost 8 bases and the V segment lost 8 bases, leaving 13 bases of the junction unmatched. The germline V gene encodes CDR1 SQVTM and CDR2 ANQGSEA. The repertoire was sequenced with immunoSEQ multiplex PCR; TCRdb's copy has only in-frame clones and lacks some. The top ten hold approximately 2.4% of the sample, which has about 270,000 clones, approximately 89% seen once. The sample consisted of PBMCs or T cells enriched from blood (not recorded which). The V gene is TRBV29-1, the J gene TRBJ1-4; 8 positions agree with TRBD1. The receptor was isolated from a woman aged 18-30 years who had recovered from COVID-19. This CDR3 is CSFTWTGIGEKLFF. CDR3 nucleotide sequence: TGCAGCTTCACCTGGACAGGGATCGGAGAAAAACTGTTTTTT.